This T cell receptor beta chain emerged from a study of identifying expanded T cells in peripheral blood. General observations from the study: Two-week clone count variance significantly increased as total template count grew.

This table comes from immunoSEQ multiplex PCR, and its TCRdb copy is limited to in-frame clones, with some not included. The data contain more than 75,000 clones, 70% to 90% of them seen just once; the ten biggest clones take up roughly 5.3%. Trimming left V 2 bases short and J 4 bases short, with 14 bases between. CDR1 is KGHSH and CDR2 is LQKENI in the germline V gene. This CDR3 has 16 amino acids. This clone has more than one count but fewer than ten. Its antigen is unknown. Healthy donors had no documented immune events, such as infections, while sampled. The material sequenced was blood. This TCR came from a person aged 18 to 70 in good health. The J gene is TRBJ2-2, the V gene TRBV18; D is uncertain. CDR3 nucleotides: TGTGCCAGCTCACCAGGTCGTCCGGGCGTCACCGGGGAGCTGTTTTTT. It encodes CASSPGRPGVTGELFF. Full variable domain (missing parts from reference TRBV18 and TRBJ2-2): NAGVMQNPRHLVRRRGQEARLRCSPMKGHSHVYWYRQLPEEGLKFMVYLQKENIIDESGMPKERFSAEFPKEGPSILRIQQVVRGDSAAYFCASSPGRPGVTGELFFGEGSRLTVL.